This T cell receptor beta chain comes out of a study of shared clonotypes between healthy human individuals. The study, taken as a whole, reports: It was the few donors that limited the genetic and exposure-history diversity represented.

Trimming left V 3 bases short and J 6 bases short, with 18 bases between. The CDR3 totals 16 residues. In the naive CD8 group, cells lacked CD45RO and were positively selected for CCR7, so terminally differentiated effector memory CD45RA+ cells were left out. Splitting of each subset's genomic DNA was done evenly across several immunoSEQ plates. Some clones are missing from TCRdb's copy, which holds only in-frame ones; the method was immunoSEQ multiplex PCR. The repertoire holds about 2.2 million clones, with about 92% as singletons. In regard to this clone: Its antigen is as yet unknown.

Source material: naive CD8+ T cells from PBMCs. The chain is built from TRBV23-1 and TRBJ1-5; no clear D gene. TRBV23-1 is an ORF for which the function is uncertain. This TCR was recovered from a man younger than 35 in good health. Some clones in this sample may be carry-over from other donors' samples. The CDR3: CASSHRNGPPTQPQHF. The CDR3 DNA reads as TGCGCCAGCAGTCATAGAAATGGTCCCCCCACTCAGCCCCAGCATTTT.